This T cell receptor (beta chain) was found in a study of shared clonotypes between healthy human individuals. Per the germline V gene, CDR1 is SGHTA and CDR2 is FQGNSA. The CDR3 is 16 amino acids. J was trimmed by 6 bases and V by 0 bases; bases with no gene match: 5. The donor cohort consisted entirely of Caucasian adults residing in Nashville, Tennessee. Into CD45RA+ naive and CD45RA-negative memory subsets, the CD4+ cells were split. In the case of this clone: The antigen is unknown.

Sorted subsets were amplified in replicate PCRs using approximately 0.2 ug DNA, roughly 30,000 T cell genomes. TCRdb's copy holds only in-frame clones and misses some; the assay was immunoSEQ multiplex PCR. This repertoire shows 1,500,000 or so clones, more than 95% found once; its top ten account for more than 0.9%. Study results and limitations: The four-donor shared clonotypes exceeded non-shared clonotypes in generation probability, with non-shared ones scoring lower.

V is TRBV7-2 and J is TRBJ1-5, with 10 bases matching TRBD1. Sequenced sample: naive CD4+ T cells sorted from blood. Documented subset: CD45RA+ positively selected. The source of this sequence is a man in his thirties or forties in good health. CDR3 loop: CASSLARDRGLQPQHF. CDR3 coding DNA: TGTGCCAGCAGCTTAGCGCGGGACAGGGGACTTCAGCCCCAGCATTTT.